This T cell receptor (beta chain) was found in a study of blood T cells in healthy people across ages. The authors ran a second PCR of 7 to 11 cycles using a sample-barcoded 5' primer and a J-beta primer mix. TCRdb reprocessed the 5' RACE reads via MiXCR and lists one record per CDR3 protein. The sample lists more than 500,000 distinct CDR3 sequences, about 28% seen once, with about 3.3% in the top ten. In its sample, this clonotype was seen a few times. A further study also used this sample, focusing on T cells of mothers and their children. As reported in that work: Donation was provided by three healthy Caucasian mothers along with their six children. cDNA synthesis used all extracted RNA, 1.5 ug per 15 ul. Second-PCR amplification with M1S added sample barcodes and 2-4 random nucleotides. The shaping of TCR recombination output by thymic selection is similar in related and unrelated pairs.

The sample consisted of blood. The TCR comes from a boy under 10 years old in good health.

The CDR3 reads CASSLWSERETQYF. CDR3 sequence (DNA): TGCGCCAGCAGCTTGTGGTCGGAGAGAGAGACCCAGTACTTC. The chain uses TRBV5-1 and TRBJ2-5; D ambiguous. V dropped 1 base and J dropped 4 bases, with 11 bases sitting between them. Germline CDR1 is SGHRS and CDR2 is YFSETQ. This CDR3 is built from 14 residues.